This T cell receptor beta chain was retrieved from a study of blood T cell repertoires in COVID-19. Study in general: The samples span acute and convalescent COVID-19 from the United States, Italy and Spain. From T cells, B-cell-depleted T cells, or PBMCs came the material, which was cDNA or gDNA.

Original handling: Reference gene primers were amplified, and this amplification served to estimate nucleated cell counts. Profiling relied on immunoSEQ multiplex PCR, and the TCRdb table lists in-frame clones only, not all of them. From that table come the V and J calls and clone size; the DNA was used to work out D and trimming. The data contain fewer than 450,000 clones, under 95% of them singletons. CDR1 is LNHDA, CDR2 SQIVND, per germline (reference sequence). V lost 3 bases to trimming and J lost 2 bases; unmatched junction nucleotides: 5. The CDR3 sequence is 16 residues long. The chain recombines TRBV19 with TRBJ1-5; 9 bases agree with TRBD1. This clonotype was sampled from a woman between 18 and 29 years old who had recovered from COVID-19. The sample was peripheral blood. CDR3 sequence: CASSIRRQGGNQPQHF. The CDR3, as DNA: TGTGCCAGTAGTATTCGCCGACAGGGGGGCAATCAGCCCCAGCATTTT.